These T cell receptor beta chains were read from a single sample in a study of blood T cell repertoires in COVID-19. Profiling relied on immunoSEQ multiplex PCR, and the TCRdb table lists in-frame clones only, not all of them. In the table there are about 250,000 clones, approximately 88% of which are singletons. The sequenced material came from peripheral blood. These receptors all come from a woman in her 30s with COVID-19, enrolled during active disease. The CDR3 runs from the conserved cysteine through the conserved F or W. D genes are given only for firm matches. Not every row has a clone size; where given, it reads once, few, many or a size class.

V gene	J gene	D gene	clone size	CDR3 DNA	CDR3 protein
TRBV28	TRBJ1-3	.	once	TGTGCCAGCAGTTTTTTACAGAGCCCTGGAAACACCATATATTTT	CASSFLQSPGNTIYF
TRBV6-2/TRBV6-3	TRBJ2-3	TRBD2	.	TGTGCCAGCAGCCGACTAGCGGGGTCAAGCACAGATACGCAGTATTTT	CASSRLAGSSTDTQYF
TRBV6-2/TRBV6-3	TRBJ2-2	TRBD2	.	TGTGCCAGCAGTTACTCTCGGGAGGGGAACACCGGGGAGCTGTTTTTT	CASSYSREGNTGELFF
TRBV5-1	TRBJ2-1	TRBD1	.	TGCGCCAGCAGCCTAACACAAGCGGGACAGGGCGATGAGCAGTTCTTC	CASSLTQAGQGDEQFF
TRBV5-4	TRBJ1-1	.	few	TGTGCCAGCAGCTTGCAGGGGAACACTGAAGCTTTCTTT	CASSLQGNTEAFF
TRBV7-9	TRBJ2-5	.	.	TGTGCCAGCAGCTTAGTGGGAGACACGTGGGAGACCCAGTACTTC	CASSLVGDTWETQYF
TRBV2	TRBJ1-5	.	few	TGTGCCAGCTCGAGATCCGGTACAGGGTGGTCGGATCAGCCCCAGCATTTT	CASSRSGTGWSDQPQHF
TRBV5-5	TRBJ1-2	TRBD1	.	TGTGCCAGCAGCTTGGCTACTTCAGGGGGCGTATCCGTCTATGGCTACACCTTC	CASSLATSGGVSVYGYTF
TRBV23-1	TRBJ2-2	.	.	TGCGCCAGCAGTCAATCGCGAAGACAGGGAGGCACCGGGGAGCTGTTTTTT	CASSQSRRQGGTGELFF
TRBV10-3	TRBJ2-6	.	.	TGTGCCACCCACGCAGGGGCTGGGGCCAACGTCCTGACTTTC	CATHAGAGANVLTF
TRBV14	TRBJ1-2	.	.	TGTGCCAGCAGCCCCATGAATGAGGCCGGCTACACCTTC	CASSPMNEAGYTF
TRBV29-1	TRBJ2-7	.	few	TGCAGCGTTGAAGAAGTGAACAACTCCTACGAGCAGTACTTC	CSVEEVNNSYEQYF
TRBV5-1	TRBJ2-5	TRBD2	.	TGCGCCAGCAGCTTGGGAGGTAGCGGGGGTGGAGAGACCCAGTACTTC	CASSLGGSGGGETQYF
TRBV5-1	TRBJ1-1	.	.	TGCGCCAGCAGCTTGGAGGCTGACAGGGAAGCTTTCTTT	CASSLEADREAFF
TRBV7-2	TRBJ2-3	.	.	TGTGCCAGCAGCTTATTGAGCAGCGACACAGATACGCAGTATTTT	CASSLLSSDTDTQYF
TRBV29-1	TRBJ2-4	TRBD2	.	TGCAGCGTTGAAGATACTAGCGGGCTTTTGGGGCAGTACTTC	CSVEDTSGLLGQYF
TRBV23-1	TRBJ2-1	TRBD2	.	TGCGCCAGCAGTCAAAAGTTCCGGGAAGGGCGGGAGTCTAGTGAGCAGTTCTTC	CASSQKFREGRESSEQFF
TRBV5-4	TRBJ2-1	.	.	TGTGCCAGCAGCCCTTGGGGGAGGTACAATGAGCAGTTCTTC	CASSPWGRYNEQFF
TRBV9	TRBJ1-1	.	.	TGTGCCAGCAGCGTAGTACGGGGTACGAACACTGAAGCTTTCTTT	CASSVVRGTNTEAFF
TRBV20-1	TRBJ1-5	TRBD1	.	TGCAGTGCTAGTTCAGGGGGTAATCCGCCCCAGCATTTT	CSASSGGNPPQHF
TRBV3-1/TRBV3-2	TRBJ2-1	.	.	TGTGCCAGCAGCCTCCGGGCAGGGATCGTTCTGGACAATGAGCAGTTCTTC	CASSLRAGIVLDNEQFF
TRBV6-2/TRBV6-3	TRBJ2-3	.	.	TGTGCCAGCAGTTACTCAACCGAGTTGCTAGGTCTAAAAGATACGCAGTATTTT	CASSYSTELLGLKDTQYF
TRBV4-1	TRBJ2-1	.	.	TGCGCCAGCAGCCCCGCCCCGAGGGCCAATGAGCAGTTCTTC	CASSPAPRANEQFF
TRBV25-1	TRBJ2-3	.	.	TGTGCCAGTAGCGGTGCCGGCTCGAATACGCAGTATTTT	CASSGAGSNTQYF
TRBV11-2	TRBJ1-6	.	.	TGTGCCAGCAGCTTAGAGGGCAGGAATAATTCACCCCTCCACTTT	CASSLEGRNNSPLHF
TRBV5-1	TRBJ2-1	TRBD2	.	TGCGCCAGCGGCGGGGGGGCCTACAATGAGCAGTTCTTC	CASGGGAYNEQFF
TRBV6-1	TRBJ2-1	TRBD1	once	TGTGCCAGCAGTGTAGACCGGGACAGGGGGAAGGATGAGCAGTTCTTC	CASSVDRDRGKDEQFF
TRBV4-1	TRBJ1-2	.	.	TGCGCCAGCAGCCAAGGGCGGCAGGGTGAAGGCGGCTACACCTTC	CASSQGRQGEGGYTF
TRBV20-1	TRBJ2-1	.	.	TGCAGTGCATCAGGCTACAATGAGCAGTTCTTC	CSASGYNEQFF
TRBV2	TRBJ1-2	.	.	TGTGCCAGCCTAGGGGTCAGTAACTATGGCTACACCTTC	CASLGVSNYGYTF
TRBV6-2/TRBV6-3	TRBJ1-5	TRBD1	.	TGTGCCAGCAGCTTACAGGGGGCGAGGCAGCCCCAGCATTTT	CASSLQGARQPQHF
TRBV29-1	TRBJ1-1	.	.	TGCAGCGTTGTAGGACGGACAGCGAGCACTGAAGCTTTCTTT	CSVVGRTASTEAFF
TRBV4-1	TRBJ2-3	TRBD2	.	TGCGCCAGCAGCCAAGGACTAGCGGGGGTAATTAGCACAGATACGCAGTATTTT	CASSQGLAGVISTDTQYF
TRBV28	TRBJ1-6	.	.	TGTGCCAGCAGACCACGGGAGCTTTATAATTCACCCCTCCACTTT	CASRPRELYNSPLHF
TRBV27	TRBJ1-5	.	few	TGTGCCAGCAGTCCTACCGGAAGAGCGCGAGGCAATCAGCCCCAGCATTTT	CASSPTGRARGNQPQHF